This TCR beta chain originates from a study of T cells after yellow fever vaccination. Study conclusions and caveats: Post-booster repertoires again held most primary-vaccination clones (about 96% CD4, 88% CD8). The secondary T-cell response peaked on day 5, not day 15, but was weaker.

This clonotype came up a few times. Antigen unknown. Via MiXCR, TCRdb re-called the 5' RACE reads, giving one row per CDR3 protein. Seen here are some 390,000 distinct CDR3 sequences, around 19% observed once, and the top ten hold around 17%. The CDR3 runs 15 residues. V was clipped by 4 bases and J by 2 bases, with 14 bases between them. Per germline, CDR1 MGHRA and CDR2 YSYEKL. The TCR comes from a man younger than 30 who received the YFV17D yellow fever vaccine. The source was PBMCs, collected before the yellow fever booster vaccination. This chain links TRBV4-1 with TRBJ2-5; maybe TRBD2 (6 bases). The CDR3 DNA sequence: TGCGCCAGCAGCCGACGGAGGGGCTCGCAAGAGACCCAGTACTTC. It is translated as CASSRRRGSQETQYF.